These T cell receptor beta chains were read from a single sample in a study of T cells in Graves' hyperthyroidism and ophthalmopathy. TCRdb itself ran the multiplex PCR reads through MiXCR, one entry per CDR3 protein. Of hundreds of thousands of distinct CDR3 sequences listed, roughly 15% are singletons. The sequenced material came from blood. These receptors originate from a woman aged 45-65 years with Graves' ophthalmopathy. Each CDR3 is given with its conserved first and last residue. D genes are given only for firm matches. Size is stated for part of the rows, as once, few or many counts, or as a class when the clone is expanded.

. | TRBJ1-1 | TRBV12-3/TRBV12-4 | many | TGTGCCAGCAGTTTTTATCTGGGTGCGGAGAACACTGAAGCTTTCTTT | CASSFYLGAENTEAFF
. | TRBJ1-5 | TRBV28 | many | TGTGCCAGCATTCAACGGGGGAATACCCTCAACTCGCCCCAGCATTTT | CASIQRGNTLNSPQHF
TRBD1 | TRBJ2-7 | TRBV18 | many | TGTGCCAGCTCACCACAGGGGGCGGGCAGCTCCTACGAGCAGTACTTC | CASSPQGAGSSYEQYF
. | TRBJ2-5 | TRBV20-1 | many | TGCAGTGCTAGTAGTAGTCAGGGAAAGCAAGAGACCCAGTACTTC | CSASSSQGKQETQYF
TRBD2 | TRBJ2-3 | TRBV5-5 | many | TGTGCCAGCAGCCCCGGACTAGCGGGTGAAGGATCAGATACGCAGTATTTT | CASSPGLAGEGSDTQYF
TRBD2 | TRBJ2-1 | TRBV29-1 | . | TGCAGCAGCGGGACGATCAACTACAATGAGCAGTTCTTC | CSSGTINYNEQFF
. | TRBJ2-1 | TRBV12-3/TRBV12-4 | many | TGTGCCAGCAGTGAACTATCCGGGATCGGAGATTACAATGAGCAGTTCTTC | CASSELSGIGDYNEQFF
. | TRBJ2-7 | TRBV19 | . | TGTGCCAGTAGTCAGACTTATAGCTCCTACGAGCAGTACTTC | CASSQTYSSYEQYF
. | TRBJ2-6 | TRBV6-1 | . | TGTGCCAGCAGTGCAAGTGTGTCTGGGGCCAACGTCCTGACTTTC | CASSASVSGANVLTF
TRBD1 | TRBJ1-1 | TRBV6-1 | many | TGTGCCAGCAGTTGGACAGGGGGCCACATGAACACTGAAGCTTTCTTT | CASSWTGGHMNTEAFF
TRBD2 | TRBJ2-5 | TRBV24-1 | many | TGTGCCACCAGTGACCAACGACTAGCGGGAGCTTGGGAGACCCAGTACTTC | CATSDQRLAGAWETQYF
. | TRBJ2-2 | TRBV7-3 | many | TGTGCCAGCAGCTCTCCCGGGGCCCGAGGGACCGGGGAGCTGTTTTTT | CASSSPGARGTGELFF
. | TRBJ2-2 | TRBV9 | many | TGTGCCAGCAGCGTAGTGGCGGGGTCCACCCGGGAGCTGTTTTTT | CASSVVAGSTRELFF
TRBD2 | TRBJ2-1 | TRBV28 | . | TGTGCCAGCAGTGTGGCTAGCGGGAGGGTATACAATGAGCAGTTCTTC | CASSVASGRVYNEQFF
. | TRBJ1-1 | TRBV7-8 | many | TGTGCCAGCAGGCGCCGCCTGGGACCGCGGAACACTGAAGCTTTCTTT | CASRRRLGPRNTEAFF
. | TRBJ2-5 | TRBV7-3 | many | TGTGCCAGCAGCCGAGGTAGTGGGGTACAAGAGACCCAGTACTTC | CASSRGSGVQETQYF
. | TRBJ2-3 | TRBV28 | many | TGTGCCAGCACTGGGGAGAGCCGAACAGATACGCAGTATTTT | CASTGESRTDTQYF
TRBD1 | TRBJ1-1 | TRBV5-1 | many | TGCGCCAGCAGCTTGGCGACAGGGGCCCCTATTGAAGCTTTCTTT | CASSLATGAPIEAFF
. | TRBJ2-1 | TRBV7-9 | many | TGTGCCAGCAGCCTGGGCGGGACAACTAATGAGCAGTTCTTC | CASSLGGTTNEQFF
. | TRBJ1-1 | TRBV30 | many | TGTGCCTGCTCCCCGACAGAGGACACTGAAGCTTTCTTT | CACSPTEDTEAFF
TRBD2 | TRBJ2-1 | TRBV28 | many | TGTGCCAGCAGAAGGGGACTAGTAGGCAATGAGCAGTTCTTC | CASRRGLVGNEQFF